The source of this T cell receptor beta chain is a study of T and B cells in COVID-19 patients. TRB rearrangements were amplified by multiplex PCR with BIOMED2 TRB-A/B primers. MiXCR was run by TCRdb on the multiplex PCR reads, yielding one entry per CDR3 protein. Seen here are more than 10,000 distinct CDR3 sequences, around 35% observed once, and the top ten hold roughly a sixth. The CDR3 covers 13 residues. The ends lost 6 bases at V and 10 bases at J; junction bases unmatched: 10. The germline gives CDR1 MNHEY, CDR2 SVGAGI. From blood, about 240-550 ng of genomic DNA served as TRB template. The chain has TRBV6-5 and TRBJ2-3, with 7 bases that match TRBD1. The source is a human donor with active COVID-19. Sequences were obtained from blood. The CDR3 region is CASSPVTGTAQYF. Written as DNA, the CDR3 is TGTGCCAGCAGCCCCGTAACCGGGACAGCGCAGTATTTT.